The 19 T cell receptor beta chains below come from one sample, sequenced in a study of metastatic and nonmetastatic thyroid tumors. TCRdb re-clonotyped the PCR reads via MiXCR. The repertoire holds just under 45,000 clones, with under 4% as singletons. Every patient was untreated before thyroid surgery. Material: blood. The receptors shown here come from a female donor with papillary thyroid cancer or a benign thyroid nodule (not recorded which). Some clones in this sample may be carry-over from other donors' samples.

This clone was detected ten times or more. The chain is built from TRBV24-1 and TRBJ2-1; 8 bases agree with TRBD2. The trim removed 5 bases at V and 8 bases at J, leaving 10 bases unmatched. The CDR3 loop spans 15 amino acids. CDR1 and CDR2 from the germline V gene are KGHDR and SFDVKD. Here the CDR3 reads CATSVSGTRIHEQFF. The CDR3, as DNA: TGTGCCACCAGTGTATCGGGGACTAGGATTCATGAGCAGTTCTTC.

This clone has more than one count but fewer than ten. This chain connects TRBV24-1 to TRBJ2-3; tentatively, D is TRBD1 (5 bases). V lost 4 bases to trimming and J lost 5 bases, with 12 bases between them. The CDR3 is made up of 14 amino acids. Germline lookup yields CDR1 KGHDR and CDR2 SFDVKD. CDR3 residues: CATSEPSRGDTQYF. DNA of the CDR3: TGTGCCACCAGTGAACCTTCAAGGGGAGATACGCAGTATTTT.

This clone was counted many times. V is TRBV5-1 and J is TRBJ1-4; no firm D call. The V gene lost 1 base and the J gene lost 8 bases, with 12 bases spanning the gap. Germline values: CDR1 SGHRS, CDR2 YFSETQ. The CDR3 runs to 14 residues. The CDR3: CASSLKGVGEKLFF. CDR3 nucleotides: TGCGCCAGCAGCTTGAAGGGTGTAGGGGAAAAACTGTTTTTT.

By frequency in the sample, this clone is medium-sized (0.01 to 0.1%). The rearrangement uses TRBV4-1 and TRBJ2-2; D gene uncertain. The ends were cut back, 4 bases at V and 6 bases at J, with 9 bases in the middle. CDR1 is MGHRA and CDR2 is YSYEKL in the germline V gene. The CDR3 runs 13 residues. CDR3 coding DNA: TGCGCCAGCAGCCGTTCTAGATCCGGGGAGCTGTTTTTT. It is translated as CASSRSRSGELFF.

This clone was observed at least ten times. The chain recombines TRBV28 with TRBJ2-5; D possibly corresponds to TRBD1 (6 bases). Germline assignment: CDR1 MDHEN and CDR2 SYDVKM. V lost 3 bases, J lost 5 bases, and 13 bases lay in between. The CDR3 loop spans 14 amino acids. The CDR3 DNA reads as TGTGCCAGCAGTTTCGGGACATCGGAGGAGACCCAGTACTTC. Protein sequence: CASSFGTSEETQYF.

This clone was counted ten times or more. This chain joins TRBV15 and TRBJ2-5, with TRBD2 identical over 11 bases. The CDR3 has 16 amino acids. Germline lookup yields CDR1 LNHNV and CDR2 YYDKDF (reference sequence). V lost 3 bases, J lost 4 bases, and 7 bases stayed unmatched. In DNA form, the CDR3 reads TGTGCCACCAGCAGTGGGGGTAGCGGGAGGGCAGAGACCCAGTACTTC. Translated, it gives CATSSGGSGRAETQYF.

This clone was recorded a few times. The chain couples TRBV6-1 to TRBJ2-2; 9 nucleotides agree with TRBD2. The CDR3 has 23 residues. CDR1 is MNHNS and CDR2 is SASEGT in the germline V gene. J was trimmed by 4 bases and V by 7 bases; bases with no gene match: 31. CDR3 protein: CASTQQEYNEQFLAGAVTGELFF. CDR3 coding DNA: TGTGCCAGCACCCAGCAGGAATACAATGAGCAGTTCTTAGCGGGAGCCGTCACCGGGGAGCTGTTTTTT.

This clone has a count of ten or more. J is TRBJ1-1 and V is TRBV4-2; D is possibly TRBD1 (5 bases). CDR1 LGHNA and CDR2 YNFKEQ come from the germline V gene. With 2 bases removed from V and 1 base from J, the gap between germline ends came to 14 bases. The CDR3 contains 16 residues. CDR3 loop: CASSQRWGIENTEAFF. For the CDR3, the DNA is TGTGCCAGCAGCCAACGCTGGGGGATTGAGAACACTGAAGCTTTCTTT.

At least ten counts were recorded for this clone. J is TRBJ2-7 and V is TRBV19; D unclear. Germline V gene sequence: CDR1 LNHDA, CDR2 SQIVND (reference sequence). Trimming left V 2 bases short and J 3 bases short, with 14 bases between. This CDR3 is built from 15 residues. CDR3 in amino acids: CASSITSDQSYEQYF. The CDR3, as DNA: TGTGCCAGTAGTATAACGTCGGACCAAAGCTACGAGCAGTACTTC.

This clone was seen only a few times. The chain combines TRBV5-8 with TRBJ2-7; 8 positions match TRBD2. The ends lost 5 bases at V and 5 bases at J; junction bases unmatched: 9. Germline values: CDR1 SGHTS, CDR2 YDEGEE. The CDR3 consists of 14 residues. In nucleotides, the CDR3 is TGTGCCAGCAGTTCAGGCGGGAGGAACGACGAGCAGTACTTC. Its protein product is CASSSGGRNDEQYF.

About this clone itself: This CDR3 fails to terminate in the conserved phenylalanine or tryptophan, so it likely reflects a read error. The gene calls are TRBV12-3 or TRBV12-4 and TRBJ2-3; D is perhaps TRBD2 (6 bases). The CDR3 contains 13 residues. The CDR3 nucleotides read TGTGCCAGCATTAAGCGGGTCACAGGTACGCAGTATCTT. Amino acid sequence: CASIKRVTGTQYL.

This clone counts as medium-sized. The CDR3 coding sequence is TGTGCCAGTAGTATAGCGGCACTTTCCTACAATGAGCAGTTCTTC. Protein product: CASSIAALSYNEQFF. The chain links TRBV19 to TRBJ2-1; the D is unclear. The CDR3 runs to 15 residues. With 1 base removed from V and 1 base from J, the gap between germline ends came to 8 bases. In germline, CDR1 is LNHDA, CDR2 SQIVND (reference sequence).

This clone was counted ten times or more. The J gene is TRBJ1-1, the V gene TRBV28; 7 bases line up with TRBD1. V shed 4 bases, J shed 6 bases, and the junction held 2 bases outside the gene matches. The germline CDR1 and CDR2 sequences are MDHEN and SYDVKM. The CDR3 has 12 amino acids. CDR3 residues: CASSSQGAEAFF. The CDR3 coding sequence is TGTGCCAGCAGTTCCCAGGGGGCTGAAGCTTTCTTT. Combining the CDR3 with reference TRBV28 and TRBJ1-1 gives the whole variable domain DVKVTQSSRYLVKRTGEKVFLECVQDMDHENMFWYRQDPGLGLRLIYFSYDVKMKEKGDIPEGYSVSREKKERFSLILESASTNQTSMYLCASSSQGAEAFFGQGTRLTVV.

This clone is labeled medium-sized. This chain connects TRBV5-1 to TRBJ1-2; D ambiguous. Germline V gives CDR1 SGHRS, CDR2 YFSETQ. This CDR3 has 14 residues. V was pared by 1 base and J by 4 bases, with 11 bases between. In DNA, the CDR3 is TGCGCCAGCAGCTTGAGTGGGGAAGCCTATGGCTACACCTTC. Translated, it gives CASSLSGEAYGYTF.

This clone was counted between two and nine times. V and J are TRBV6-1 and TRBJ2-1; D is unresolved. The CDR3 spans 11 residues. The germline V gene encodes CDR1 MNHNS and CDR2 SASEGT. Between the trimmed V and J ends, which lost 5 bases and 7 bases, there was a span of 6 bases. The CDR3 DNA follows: TGTGCCAGCAGTAACACAAATGAGCAGTTCTTC. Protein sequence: CASSNTNEQFF.

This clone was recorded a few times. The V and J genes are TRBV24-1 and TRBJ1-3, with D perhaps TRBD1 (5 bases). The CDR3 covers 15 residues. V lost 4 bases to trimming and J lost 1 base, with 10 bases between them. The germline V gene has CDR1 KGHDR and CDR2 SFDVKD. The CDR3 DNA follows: TGTGCCACCAGTGACTCAGGGTTGTCTGGAAACACCATATATTTT. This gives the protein CATSDSGLSGNTIYF.

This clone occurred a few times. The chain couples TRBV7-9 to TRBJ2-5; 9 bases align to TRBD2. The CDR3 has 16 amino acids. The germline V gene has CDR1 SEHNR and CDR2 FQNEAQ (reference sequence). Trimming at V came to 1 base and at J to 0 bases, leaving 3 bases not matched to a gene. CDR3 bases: TGTGCCAGCAGCTTAGGACTAGCGGAATACCAAGAGACCCAGTACTTC. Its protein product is CASSLGLAEYQETQYF. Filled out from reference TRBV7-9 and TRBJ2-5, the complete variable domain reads DTGVSQNPRHKITKRGQNVTFRCDPISEHNRLYWYRQTLGQGPEFLTYFQNEAQLEKSRLLSDRFSAERPKGSFSTLEIQRTEQGDSAMYLCASSLGLAEYQETQYFGPGTRLLVL.

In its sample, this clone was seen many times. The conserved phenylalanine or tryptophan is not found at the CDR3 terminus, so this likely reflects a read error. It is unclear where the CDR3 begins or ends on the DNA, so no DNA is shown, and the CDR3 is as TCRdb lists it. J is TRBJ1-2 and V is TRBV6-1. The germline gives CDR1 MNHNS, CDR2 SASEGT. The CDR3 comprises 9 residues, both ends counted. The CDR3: CASREAASE.

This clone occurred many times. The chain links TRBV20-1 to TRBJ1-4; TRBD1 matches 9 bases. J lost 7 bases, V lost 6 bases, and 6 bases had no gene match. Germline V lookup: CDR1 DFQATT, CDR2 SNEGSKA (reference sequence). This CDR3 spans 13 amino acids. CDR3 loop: CSATTGGLEKLFF. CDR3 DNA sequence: TGCAGTGCAACGACAGGGGGTCTTGAAAAACTGTTTTTT.